These 7 T cell receptor beta chains came from one sample sequenced in a study of T cell responses to AZD1222 COVID-19 vaccine. Profiling relied on immunoSEQ multiplex PCR, and the TCRdb table lists in-frame clones only, not all of them. The sample records 110,000 to 150,000 clones, roughly 92% being singletons. The sequencing here drew on peripheral blood, taken on day 0 of AZD1222 vaccination. The receptors were gathered from an adult in good health.

This clone showed up just once. This chain connects TRBV14 to TRBJ2-5; D gene ambiguous. The CDR3 is made up of 13 amino acids. The germline V gene has CDR1 SGHDN and CDR2 FVKESK. Between the trimmed V and J ends, which lost 2 bases and 5 bases, there was a span of 9 bases. CDR3 sequence (DNA): TGTGCCAGCAGCCAATTGGGTGGCGAGACCCAGTACTTC. Its translation is CASSQLGGETQYF.

The rearrangement joins TRBV28 to TRBJ1-1; D perhaps matches TRBD1 (6 bases). The CDR3 spans 11 residues. V was trimmed by 6 bases and J by 7 bases, leaving 9 bases between them. Per germline, CDR1 MDHEN and CDR2 SYDVKM. In DNA form, the CDR3 reads TGTGCCAGCAGACTCAGGGGTGAAGCTTTCTTT. The encoded protein is CASRLRGEAFF. Full variable domain (remainder filled in from reference TRBV28 and TRBJ1-1): DVKVTQSSRYLVKRTGEKVFLECVQDMDHENMFWYRQDPGLGLRLIYFSYDVKMKEKGDIPEGYSVSREKKERFSLILESASTNQTSMYLCASRLRGEAFFGQGTRLTVV.

This clone came up once. The V gene is TRBV5-1, the J gene TRBJ1-1; the D is unclear. Per the germline V gene, CDR1 is SGHRS and CDR2 is YFSETQ. The CDR3 consists of 15 residues. V lost 2 bases and J 5 bases, leaving 16 bases between the germline ends. The CDR3 coding sequence is TGCGCCAGCAGCTTTTTAGGATCGCTTGGTACTGAAGCTTTCTTT. The encoded protein is CASSFLGSLGTEAFF.

J is TRBJ2-7 and V is TRBV12-3 or TRBV12-4; 9 positions agree with TRBD2. The CDR3 consists of 12 residues. With V trimmed by 6 bases and J by 12 bases, 9 bases remained unmatched. The CDR3 sequence is CASRSWLAGPYF. DNA of the CDR3: TGTGCCAGCAGAAGCTGGCTAGCGGGACCGTACTTC.

The genes are TRBV5-4 and TRBJ2-3, with D unclear. This CDR3 has 15 residues. Germline values: CDR1 SGHNT, CDR2 YYREEE (reference sequence). V gave up 0 bases and J gave up 8 bases, with 16 bases separating them. DNA for the CDR3: TGTGCCAGCAGCTTGGGACTCGACCCCACGGGTACGCAGTATTTT. It is translated as CASSLGLDPTGTQYF.

The chain has TRBV9 and TRBJ1-4, with D maybe TRBD1 (5 bases). The V gene lost 6 bases and the J gene lost 7 bases, with 13 bases spanning the gap. In germline, CDR1 is SGDLS, CDR2 YYNGEE. CDR3 length equals 13 residues. The CDR3 DNA reads as TGTGCCAGCACCCCCCGCGGGGGTGAAAAACTGTTTTTT. It codes for CASTPRGGEKLFF. Complete variable domain (other parts from reference TRBV9 and TRBJ1-4): DSGVTQTPKHLITATGQRVTLRCSPRSGDLSVYWYQQSLDQGLQFLIQYYNGEERAKGNILERFSAQQFPDLHSELNLSSLELGDSALYFCASTPRGGEKLFFGSGTQLSVL.

The chain links TRBV5-1 to TRBJ2-1; 12 nucleotides agree with TRBD2. The J segment lost 6 bases and the V segment lost 2 bases, leaving 3 bases of the junction unmatched. Germline lookup yields CDR1 SGHRS and CDR2 YFSETQ. CDR3 length: 15 residues. In DNA, the CDR3 is TGCGCCAGCAGCTTCCCTAGCGGGAGGGCCAATGAGCAGTTCTTC. Protein sequence: CASSFPSGRANEQFF.